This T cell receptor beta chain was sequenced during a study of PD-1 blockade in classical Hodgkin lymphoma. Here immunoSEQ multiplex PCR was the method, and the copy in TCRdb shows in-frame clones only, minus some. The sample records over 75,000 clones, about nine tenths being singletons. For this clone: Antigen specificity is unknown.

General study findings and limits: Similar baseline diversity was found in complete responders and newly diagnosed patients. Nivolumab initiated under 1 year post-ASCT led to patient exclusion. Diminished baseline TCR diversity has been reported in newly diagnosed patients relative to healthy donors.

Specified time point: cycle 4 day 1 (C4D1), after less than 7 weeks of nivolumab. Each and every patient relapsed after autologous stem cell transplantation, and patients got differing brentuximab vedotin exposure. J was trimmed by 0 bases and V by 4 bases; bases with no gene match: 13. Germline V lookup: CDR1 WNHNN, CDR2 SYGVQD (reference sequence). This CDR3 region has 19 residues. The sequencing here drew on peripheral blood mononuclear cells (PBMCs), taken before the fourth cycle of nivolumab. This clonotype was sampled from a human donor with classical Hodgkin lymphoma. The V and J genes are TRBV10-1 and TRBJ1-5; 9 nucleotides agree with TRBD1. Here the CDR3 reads CASSGDRDRALYSNQPQHF. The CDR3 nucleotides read TGCGCCAGCAGTGGAGACCGGGACAGGGCCCTATATAGCAATCAGCCCCAGCATTTT.